These T cell receptor beta chains were read from a single sample in a study of shared clonotypes between healthy human individuals. The table came from immunoSEQ multiplex PCR; TCRdb's copy has only in-frame clones and leaves some out. The table includes millions of clones, just over 90% detected once. The sample consisted of naive CD8+ T cells from PBMCs. The receptors were sampled from a man aged 18-30 years in good health. Some clones in this sample may be carry-over from other donors' samples. The CDR3 runs from the conserved cysteine through the conserved F or W. Fields, in order: D gene, V gene, clone size, J gene, CDR3 protein, CDR3 DNA. A D gene is named only where the DNA matches it firmly. Clone size is not always given. Where it is, it says once, few, many or a class for expanded clones.

D: NA; V: TRBV7-3; size: NA; J: TRBJ2-7; CDR3: CASSYAPTYEQYF; DNA: TGTGCCAGCAGCTACGCTCCGACCTACGAGCAGTACTTC
D: NA; V: TRBV28; size: few; J: TRBJ2-2; CDR3: CASSADTLRELFF; DNA: TGTGCCAGCAGTGCCGACACACTACGGGAGCTGTTTTTT
D: TRBD1; V: TRBV7-9; size: NA; J: TRBJ2-1; CDR3: CASSHRDRGRDEQFF; DNA: TGTGCCAGCAGCCACCGGGACAGGGGGCGGGATGAGCAGTTCTTC
D: NA; V: TRBV28; size: NA; J: TRBJ2-2; CDR3: CASTSHPGINTGELFF; DNA: TGTGCCAGCACCTCCCACCCAGGGATCAACACCGGGGAGCTGTTTTTT
D: NA; V: TRBV6-5; size: NA; J: TRBJ1-2; CDR3: CASSSFLGADYTF; DNA: TGTGCCAGCAGTTCCTTCCTCGGGGCGGACTACACCTTC
D: NA; V: TRBV19; size: NA; J: TRBJ2-7; CDR3: CASSPRGREQPALHF; DNA: TGTGCCAGTAGCCCCAGGGGCCGTGAGCAGCCAGCTCTCCACTTC
D: NA; V: TRBV6-1; size: NA; J: TRBJ1-1; CDR3: CASSEFGGSNTEAFF; DNA: TGTGCCAGCAGTGAATTCGGGGGGTCGAACACTGAAGCTTTCTTT
D: NA; V: TRBV15; size: NA; J: TRBJ2-1; CDR3: CATSRDREQHTYNEQFF; DNA: TGTGCCACCAGCAGAGATAGGGAACAGCATACCTACAATGAGCAGTTCTTC
D: NA; V: TRBV27; size: NA; J: TRBJ2-1; CDR3: CASTFSRSYNEQFF; DNA: TGTGCCAGCACCTTCTCGCGATCCTACAATGAGCAGTTCTTC
D: TRBD2; V: TRBV5-1; size: NA; J: TRBJ2-1; CDR3: CASSFAAGSYNEQFF; DNA: TGCGCCAGCAGCTTCGCAGCGGGGTCCTACAATGAGCAGTTCTTC
D: NA; V: TRBV5-1; size: once; J: TRBJ2-6; CDR3: CASSLRANVLTF; DNA: TGCGCCAGCAGCTTGAGGGCCAACGTCCTGACTTTC
D: NA; V: TRBV11-2; size: NA; J: TRBJ2-7; CDR3: CASEGAALGYEQYF; DNA: TGTGCCAGCGAAGGAGCGGCTTTGGGCTACGAGCAGTACTTC
D: NA; V: TRBV2; size: few; J: TRBJ1-1; CDR3: CASLITEAFF; DNA: TGTGCCAGCTTAATCACTGAAGCTTTCTTT
D: TRBD1; V: TRBV25-1; size: NA; J: TRBJ1-2; CDR3: CASSEYRQGAGGYTF; DNA: TGTGCCAGCAGTGAATATAGGCAGGGGGCTGGTGGCTACACCTTC
D: NA; V: TRBV28; size: NA; J: TRBJ1-1; CDR3: CASSLTSGRTEAFF; DNA: TGTGCCAGCAGTTTAACCTCCGGACGGACTGAAGCTTTCTTT
D: NA; V: TRBV9; size: NA; J: TRBJ2-2; CDR3: CASSVAGSYSGELFF; DNA: TGTGCCAGCAGCGTAGCCGGCTCGTACTCCGGGGAGCTGTTTTTT
D: NA; V: TRBV11-1; size: NA; J: TRBJ1-1; CDR3: CASSLAKVMNTEAFF; DNA: TGTGCCAGCAGCTTAGCGAAGGTTATGAACACTGAAGCTTTCTTT